The 20 T cell receptor beta chains presented below share a single source sample, sequenced in a study of identical twins. TCRdb independently ran MiXCR on the 5' RACE reads; one entry per CDR3 protein. The table includes about 690,000 distinct CDR3 sequences, approximately 6.1% detected once. What was sequenced was naive T cells sorted from blood. Receptors were obtained from a man between 18 and 29 years old in good health.

In its sample, this clonotype was seen a few times. The chain uses TRBV7-3 and TRBJ2-3; D is ambiguous. CDR3 length equals 15 residues. V was clipped by 5 bases and J by 7 bases, with 19 bases between them. Germline CDR1 and CDR2: SGHTA and FQGTGA. The CDR3 reads CASSPQSGPSNTQYF. In DNA, the CDR3 is TGTGCCAGCAGCCCCCAATCGGGCCCCTCTAATACGCAGTATTTT.

This clonotype was counted ten times or more. The chain combines TRBV6-1 with TRBJ2-2; 8 bases are shared with TRBD1. J lost 1 base, V lost 7 bases, and 5 bases had no gene match. Germline CDR1 MNHNS, CDR2 SASEGT. The CDR3 has 15 amino acids. The DNA for the CDR3 is TGTGCCAGCACCCGAGGACAGGGGAACACCGGGGAGCTGTTTTTT. Translating gives CASTRGQGNTGELFF.

This clonotype was seen repeatedly, ten times or more. The genes are TRBV5-1 and TRBJ2-7; 7 bases are shared with TRBD1. The length of the CDR3 is 14 residues. Germline V lookup: CDR1 SGHRS, CDR2 YFSETQ. V was clipped by 0 bases and J by 6 bases; unmatched bases: 6. Written as DNA, the CDR3 is TGCGCCAGCAGCTTGGGGGACAGACTCGTCGAGCAGTACTTC. Translating it yields CASSLGDRLVEQYF.

This clonotype was seen many times. The chain employs TRBV7-3 and TRBJ2-3; 9 bases are shared with TRBD1. With 1 base clipped from V and 3 bases from J, the junction kept 5 bases outside the gene matches. The germline V gene encodes CDR1 SGHTA and CDR2 FQGTGA. The CDR3 has 16 residues. The CDR3 DNA reads as TGTGCCAGCAGCTTAAGACAGGGGGACCGGACAGATACGCAGTATTTT. As protein: CASSLRQGDRTDTQYF.

This clonotype showed up many times. This chain uses TRBV12-3 or TRBV12-4 with TRBJ2-5; D is unclear. The CDR3 loop spans 14 amino acids. With 2 bases removed from V and 1 base from J, the gap between germline ends came to 8 bases. This CDR3 reads CASSLSQFQETQYF. The CDR3 DNA reads TGTGCCAGCAGTTTAAGCCAGTTCCAAGAGACCCAGTACTTC.

This rearrangement joins TRBV7-3 to TRBJ2-2, with 8 bases aligning to TRBD2. After removal of 2 bases from V and 1 base from J, the junction contained 3 bases not matched to a gene. The CDR3 sequence is 16 residues long. Germline CDR1 SGHTA, CDR2 FQGTGA. The CDR3 sequence: CASSLFREGNTGELFF. The CDR3 DNA reads TGTGCCAGCAGCTTATTCCGGGAGGGGAACACCGGGGAGCTGTTTTTT.

This clonotype was seen ten or more times. This chain connects TRBV10-3 to TRBJ2-7, with a tentative D call TRBD2 (6 bases). Trimming took 7 bases from V and 4 from J, leaving 14 bases between them. Germline CDR1 ENHRY, CDR2 SYGVKD. There are 13 residues in the CDR3. The CDR3 reads CAITGRAGYEQYF. As DNA, the CDR3 is TGTGCCATCACGGGCAGGGCGGGGTACGAGCAGTACTTC.

This clonotype was counted ten times or more. V and J are TRBV29-1 and TRBJ1-4; D may be TRBD1 (5 bases). The CDR3 sequence is 13 residues long. Germline V CDR1 and CDR2: SQVTM, ANQGSEA. V lost 7 bases and J 8 bases, leaving 17 bases between the germline ends. The CDR3 DNA follows: TGCAGCGCCGGGGGGGGATGGGGCGAAAAACTGTTTTTT. Encoded protein: CSAGGGWGEKLFF.

This clonotype occurred a few times. The chain is built from TRBV5-1 and TRBJ1-1; perhaps TRBD1 as D (6 bases). Trimming took off 0 bases at V and 8 bases at J, with 11 bases between the two ends. CDR3 length equals 13 residues. Germline V CDR1 and CDR2: SGHRS, YFSETQ. The CDR3 spells CASSLAETGEAFF. The DNA of the CDR3 is TGCGCCAGCAGCTTGGCCGAAACAGGGGAAGCTTTCTTT.

This clonotype was found many times. The chain combines TRBV3-1 with TRBJ2-5; 12 bases line up with TRBD2. V trimming: 6 bases; J trimming: 3 bases; junction bases outside the gene matches: 5. This CDR3 spans 15 amino acids. Germline V gene lookup returns CDR1 LGHDT and CDR2 YNNKEL (reference sequence). The CDR3, as DNA: TGTGCCAGCAGTCGAGGACTAGCGGGAAAAGAGACCCAGTACTTC. This codes for CASSRGLAGKETQYF.

This clonotype came up many times. The chain recombines TRBV11-1 with TRBJ1-1, with a weak D call TRBD1 (5 bases). Deletions cut 5 bases from V and 0 bases from J, with 13 bases between. The CDR3 has 15 residues. CDR1 is SGHAT and CDR2 is FQDESV in the germline V gene (reference sequence). CDR3 sequence: CASSRRDRMNTEAFF. CDR3 bases: TGTGCCAGCAGCCGACGGGACCGTATGAACACTGAAGCTTTCTTT.

This clonotype has just a few counts. The chain is built from TRBV7-3 and TRBJ2-3, with 8 nucleotides matching TRBD2. The CDR3 covers 15 residues. Germline trimming cut 5 bases from V and 4 bases from J; bases unmatched to any gene: 8. The V gene's germline CDR1 is SGHTA and CDR2 FQGTGA. The DNA of the CDR3 is TGTGCCAGCAGCCCAATAGCGGGACTAGCAGATACGCAGTATTTT. Its translation is CASSPIAGLADTQYF. The whole variable domain, filled in from reference TRBV7-3 and TRBJ2-3, reads GAGVSQTPSNKVTEKGKYVELRCDPISGHTALYWYRQSLGQGPEFLIYFQGTGAADDSGLPNDRFFAVRPEGSVSTLKIQRTERGDSAVYLCASSPIAGLADTQYFGPGTRLTVL.

In its sample, this clonotype was seen many times. One end of the junction does not line up with germline, which may come from a read error. The J gene is TRBJ2-7, the V gene TRBV20-1; 10 positions match TRBD1. The germline V gene has CDR1 DFQATT and CDR2 SNEGSKA (reference sequence). The CDR3 is 13 residues long. The DNA for the CDR3 is TGCAGCGCTAGGGGACAGGGGTCCTACGAGCAGTACTTC. It encodes CSARGQGSYEQYF.

The table lists this clonotype with many counts. This chain links TRBV12-3 or TRBV12-4 with TRBJ2-1; D unclear. The CDR3 runs 14 residues. The ends were cut back, 5 bases at V and 3 bases at J, with 11 bases in the middle. The CDR3 reads CASSPGWGYNEQFF. The DNA for the CDR3 is TGTGCCAGCAGTCCCGGTTGGGGCTACAATGAGCAGTTCTTC.

This clonotype was detected only a few times. The chain carries TRBV19 and TRBJ2-1; tentative D call: TRBD2 (5 bases). The germline V gene encodes CDR1 LNHDA and CDR2 SQIVND (reference sequence). The CDR3 contains 15 residues. V lost 10 bases to trimming and J lost 2 bases, with 18 bases between them. CDR3 region: CATISTGRPYNEQFF. The CDR3 bases are TGTGCCACCATCAGTACGGGGAGACCCTACAATGAGCAGTTCTTC.

This chain connects TRBV28 to TRBJ2-7; 7 nucleotides align to TRBD1. The V gene's germline CDR1 is MDHEN and CDR2 SYDVKM. The CDR3 runs 14 residues. J was trimmed by 2 bases and V by 6 bases; bases with no gene match: 7. This CDR3 reads CASRPGTAPYEQYF. In DNA form, the CDR3 reads TGTGCCAGCAGACCCGGGACAGCGCCCTACGAGCAGTACTTC.

This clonotype occurred a few times. This chain uses TRBV28 with TRBJ2-7; D call uncertain. CDR3 length: 15 amino acids. Germline V gives CDR1 MDHEN, CDR2 SYDVKM. Trimming removed 3 bases at V and 0 bases at J, with 12 bases between. DNA of the CDR3: TGTGCCAGCAGTTTTTTAGGCCAGAGCTCCTACGAGCAGTACTTC. This encodes CASSFLGQSSYEQYF.

This sequence joins TRBV18 and TRBJ2-7; D remains ambiguous. The CDR3 has 13 residues. Per the germline V gene, CDR1 is KGHSH and CDR2 is LQKENI. Trimming cost V 9 bases and J 7 bases, with 19 bases left between them. DNA for the CDR3: TGTGCCAGTTCGCTTGCCGCAGTAGGTGAGCAGTACTTC. Amino acid sequence: CASSLAAVGEQYF.

This clonotype was seen repeatedly, ten times or more. The chain has TRBV12-5 and TRBJ2-5, with 7 bases identical to TRBD1. The CDR3 length is 15 residues. J lost 7 bases, V lost 9 bases, and 17 bases had no gene match. Germline CDR1 LGHNT, CDR2 FRNRAP. As DNA, the CDR3 is TGTGCTAGCGCTCTAACTACAGGGGCCGGAGGGACCCAGTACTTC. It yields the protein CASALTTGAGGTQYF.

Ten or more counts support this clonotype. The V gene is TRBV7-2, the J gene TRBJ1-1; 7 bases line up with TRBD1. Germline CDR1 reads SGHTA; CDR2 reads FQGNSA. There are 13 residues in the CDR3. The J segment lost 8 bases and the V segment lost 3 bases, leaving 6 bases of the junction unmatched. The CDR3: CASSFLGTVEAFF. CDR3 DNA sequence: TGTGCCAGCAGCTTCCTCGGGACAGTAGAAGCTTTCTTT. Full variable domain (missing parts from reference TRBV7-2 and TRBJ1-1): GAGVSQSPSNKVTEKGKDVELRCDPISGHTALYWYRQSLGQGLEFLIYFQGNSAPDKSGLPSDRFSAERTGGSVSTLTIQRTQQEDSAVYLCASSFLGTVEAFFGQGTRLTVV.